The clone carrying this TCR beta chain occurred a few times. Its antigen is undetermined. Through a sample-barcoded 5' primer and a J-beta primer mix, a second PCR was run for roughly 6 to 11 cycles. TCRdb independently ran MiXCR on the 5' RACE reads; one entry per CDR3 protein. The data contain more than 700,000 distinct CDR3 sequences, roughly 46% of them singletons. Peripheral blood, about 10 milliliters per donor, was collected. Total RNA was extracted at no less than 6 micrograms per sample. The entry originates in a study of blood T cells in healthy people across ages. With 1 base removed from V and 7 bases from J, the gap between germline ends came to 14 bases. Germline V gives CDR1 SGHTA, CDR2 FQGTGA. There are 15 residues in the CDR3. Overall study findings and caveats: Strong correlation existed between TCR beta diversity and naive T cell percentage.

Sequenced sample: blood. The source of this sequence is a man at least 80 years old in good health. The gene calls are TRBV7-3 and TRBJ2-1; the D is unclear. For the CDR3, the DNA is TGTGCCAGCAGCTTAATAGCTGGAGCAACAAATGAGCAGTTCTTC. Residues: CASSLIAGATNEQFF.